Each of the 8 T cell receptor beta chains below was sequenced from the same sample in a study of vaccination and CD4 T cells after COVID-19. Treatment given: approximately 11-day PBMC culture with coronavirus spike peptide pools or control peptides (ViraFEST assay). The Oncomine TCR Beta short-read assay sequenced DNA from cultured CD4+ T cells. MiXCR was run by TCRdb on the PCR reads, yielding one entry per CDR3 protein. Among 13,000 to 15,000 distinct CDR3 sequences listed, 55% to 75% were seen once. The antigens these receptors bind are not known. The source material was CD4+ T cells from blood, cultured in vitro. The receptors originated from a human donor who had recovered from COVID-19.

This clonotype was detected only a few times. The chain couples TRBV7-2 to TRBJ2-2; D is perhaps TRBD2 (6 bases). CDR1 is SGHTA and CDR2 is FQGNSA in the germline V gene. V gave up 3 bases and J gave up 4 bases, with 15 bases separating them. This CDR3 contains 16 residues. Here the CDR3 reads CASSFGLARSTGELFF. Here the CDR3 DNA reads TGTGCCAGCAGCTTCGGCCTAGCGCGTAGCACCGGGGAGCTGTTTTTT.

The rearrangement joins TRBV6-2 or TRBV6-3 to TRBJ2-6, with D tentatively TRBD2 (6 bases). V was cut by 6 bases and J by 2 bases, with 11 bases left in between. This CDR3 spans 15 amino acids. Germline CDR1 is MNHEY and CDR2 is SVGEGT. In DNA, the CDR3 is TGTGCCAGCAGGACTAGGCAAGCTGGGGCCAACGTCCTGACTTTC. Its protein is CASRTRQAGANVLTF.

The CDR3 DNA reads TGTGCCTGGAAATCGAACACTGAAGCTTTCTTT. Protein product: CAWKSNTEAFF. The rearrangement joins TRBV30 to TRBJ1-1; D is uncertain. The V gene lost 4 bases and the J gene lost 1 base, with 4 bases spanning the gap. The germline gives CDR1 GTSNPN, CDR2 SVGIG (reference sequence). This CDR3 is 11 amino acids long.

This chain joins TRBV28 and TRBJ2-7, with D perhaps TRBD1 (6 bases). V was pared by 6 bases and J by 0 bases, with 15 bases between. Looked up from germline, CDR1 is MDHEN and CDR2 is SYDVKM. CDR3 size: 15 residues. The CDR3 DNA reads TGTGCCAGCAGCATACAGGGTCTCCCCTCCTACGAGCAGTACTTC. It yields the protein CASSIQGLPSYEQYF.

This clonotype was seen more than once but under ten times. The genes are TRBV20-1 and TRBJ2-3, with TRBD1 as a possible D gene (6 bases). CDR1 and CDR2 (germline): DFQATT, SNEGSKA (reference sequence). The length of the CDR3 is 13 residues. Trimming stripped 6 bases from V and 2 bases from J, with 12 bases between. The CDR3 nucleotides read TGCAGTGCGGACAGTTCTATCACAGATACGCAGTATTTT. Protein product: CSADSSITDTQYF.

V usage is TRBV6-5 and J usage is TRBJ2-1; 13 positions agree with TRBD2. This CDR3 has 19 residues. CDR1 and CDR2 (germline): MNHEY, SVGAGI. Trimming removed 3 bases from V and 5 bases from J; junction bases left unmatched: 13. The CDR3 sequence: CASSYPTFRTSGSHNEQFF. The CDR3 coding sequence is TGTGCCAGCAGTTATCCTACCTTCCGGACTAGCGGGAGCCACAATGAGCAGTTCTTC.

The sample holds one count of this clonotype. The chain recombines TRBV10-3 with TRBJ2-2; the D gene is possibly TRBD1 (6 bases). Looked up from germline, CDR1 is ENHRY and CDR2 is SYGVKD. This CDR3 has 13 amino acids. V was clipped by 6 bases and J by 7 bases, with 12 bases between them. Here the CDR3 DNA reads TGTGCCATCAGGCAGGGGATGGGCGGGGAGCTGTTTTTT. Its translation: CAIRQGMGGELFF.

In its sample, this clonotype was seen a few times. The J gene is TRBJ1-5, the V gene TRBV6-1; no definite D call. CDR3 size: 13 residues. Germline assignment: CDR1 MNHNS and CDR2 SASEGT. Trimming stripped 5 bases from V and 2 bases from J, with 7 bases between. The CDR3 bases are TGTGCCAGCAGTCCCCAGGGCAATCAGCCCCAGCATTTT. Amino acids: CASSPQGNQPQHF.